The clone carrying this T cell receptor beta chain was recorded a few times. What it binds is not known. The data were obtained in a study of T cells after yellow fever vaccination. Turning to the study itself: Preparing low-cell-number fractions relied on SMART-Seq v4 Ultra Low Input.

Template switching with 5'RACE generated the TCR cDNA and added a universal primer site and UMIs. TCRdb processed the 5' RACE reads anew with MiXCR; each CDR3 protein has one entry. The sample lists 70,000 to 80,000 distinct CDR3 sequences; under 9.5% were seen once. This CDR3 has 16 residues. V lost 2 bases to trimming and J lost 1 base, with 14 bases between them. Germline lookup yields CDR1 SGHAT and CDR2 FQNNGV. Study-wide points: Booster samples showed a return of most primary-vaccination clones (under 98% CD4, 88% CD8).

Material: CD8+ T cells sorted from PBMCs, obtained about 10 days after the first yellow fever vaccination. The rearrangement uses TRBV11-2 and TRBJ1-2; the D gene is possibly TRBD1 (5 bases). This sequence was found in a man aged 18 to 30 who received the YFV17D yellow fever vaccine. The CDR3 loop is CASSLSGQGINYGYTF. The CDR3 DNA reads as TGTGCCAGCAGCTTAAGTGGGCAGGGCATTAACTATGGCTACACCTTC.